Sequencing of this T cell receptor (beta chain) was carried out in a study of blood T cell repertoires in COVID-19. Looking at the study overall: Sources were T cells, B-cell-depleted T cells, or PBMCs; the material itself was cDNA or gDNA.

Per the original methods: Nucleated cell number was recorded as an estimate derived from reference gene primer amplification. The protocol was immunoSEQ multiplex PCR, while the TCRdb copy is restricted to in-frame clones and leaves out a portion. V, J and clone size are those of that table, while D and trimming were read from the DNA. The sample records about 360,000 clones, approximately 87% being singletons. Participants were aged about 18 to 89 years, lived in under 30 US areas, and enrolled virtually. The clonotype comes from a man aged 40-55 years in a cohort exposed to, infected with or recovered from COVID-19 (not recorded which). Material for sequencing was PBMCs or T cells enriched from blood (not recorded which).

For the CDR3, the DNA is TGCACCAGCAGCCGTGGGACTAGCGGGCACTACAATGAGCAGTTCTTC. Protein: CTSSRGTSGHYNEQFF. The genes are TRBV1 and TRBJ2-1; the D call in the table, TRBD2, was not verified against the DNA. TRBV1 is listed as a pseudogene. This CDR3 is built from 16 residues.